This T cell receptor (beta chain) was profiled in a study of cytomegalovirus exposure and HLA in healthy donors. The PCR made use of 60 Vbeta and 13 Jbeta primers. Generated by immunoSEQ multiplex PCR, the TCRdb table keeps only in-frame clones and is missing some. Among more than 85,000 clones listed, around 57% were seen once. The CDR3 covers 10 residues. V gene TRBV21-1 combines with J gene TRBJ1-1; the DNA was not compared with TRBD1, the D call given in the table. TRBV21-1 is described as a pseudogene. Sequences were obtained from PBMCs. The clonotype originates from a human donor in good health. The CDR3 coding sequence is TGTGCTCTCAGAAAGTCTGAAGCTTTCTTT. Translated, it gives CALRKSEAFF.